This is a list of T cell receptor beta chains from one sample in a study of response to subunit inactivated influenza vaccine. A single record per CDR3 protein comes from TCRdb applying MiXCR to the RT-PCR reads. Among a few hundred thousand distinct CDR3 sequences listed, roughly 9.8% were seen once. The material sequenced was PBMCs from blood, taken about 6 weeks after vaccination. The receptors come from a man aged 50-59 years who received an inactivated influenza vaccine. CDR3s include the opening cysteine and the closing phenylalanine or tryptophan. A D gene is named only where the DNA matches it firmly. The size entry is marked missing in some rows and otherwise reads once, few, many or a size class.

CDR3	DNA	V	D	length	size	J
CASSLVRTGDTQYF	TGTGCCAGCAGCTTAGTCCGCACCGGAGATACGCAGTATTTT	TRBV11-2	.	14	few	TRBJ2-3
CASSSQIAGTGAREQYF	TGCGCCAGCAGCTCCCAGATTGCCGGGACAGGGGCGCGCGAGCAGTACTTC	TRBV5-1	TRBD1	17	.	TRBJ2-7
CASSPSSGNKAYEQYF	TGTGCCAGCAGTCCCTCTAGCGGGAACAAAGCATACGAGCAGTACTTC	TRBV27	TRBD2	16	many	TRBJ2-7
CSAPRGTTDTQYF	TGCAGCGCCCCACGTGGGACCACAGATACGCAGTATTTT	TRBV20-1	.	13	few	TRBJ2-3
CASSAFGLAGRGNEQFF	TGTGCCAGCAGCGCCTTTGGACTAGCGGGAAGGGGTAATGAGCAGTTCTTC	TRBV7-2	TRBD2	17	.	TRBJ2-1
CSARPVGGGARGADTQYF	TGCAGTGCTAGACCCGTCGGCGGGGGGGCCCGAGGGGCAGATACGCAGTATTTT	TRBV20-1	TRBD2	18	few	TRBJ2-3
CASSYVGLDNEQFF	TGTGCCAGCAGTTACGTCGGACTAGACAATGAGCAGTTCTTC	TRBV6-2/TRBV6-3	TRBD2	14	many	TRBJ2-1
CASSRGTGFSNQPQHF	TGTGCCAGCAGCCGCGGGACAGGGTTTAGCAATCAGCCCCAGCATTTT	TRBV6-1	TRBD1	16	few	TRBJ1-5
CSVEDGTGYTGELFF	TGCAGCGTTGAAGACGGGACAGGATACACCGGGGAGCTGTTTTTT	TRBV29-1	TRBD1	15	.	TRBJ2-2
CSVTGAGTEAFF	TGCAGCGTGACAGGGGCCGGCACTGAAGCTTTCTTT	TRBV29-1	TRBD1	12	.	TRBJ1-1
CSVRRGETQYF	TGCAGCGTTCGAAGGGGAGAGACCCAGTACTTC	TRBV29-1	.	11	many	TRBJ2-5
CASSYRRGGGWTQYF	TGTGCCAGCAGTTACCGTCGGGGGGGCGGTTGGACCCAGTACTTC	TRBV6-5	TRBD2	15	.	TRBJ2-5
CSVALGQGVSYEQYF	TGCAGCGTTGCCCTTGGGCAGGGGGTCTCCTACGAGCAGTACTTC	TRBV29-1	TRBD1	15	many	TRBJ2-7
CASSQSNGGSEQYF	TGCGCCAGCAGCCAATCTAACGGCGGGAGCGAGCAGTACTTC	TRBV4-3	TRBD2	14	few	TRBJ2-7
CASGLGQVTDTQYF	TGTGCTAGTGGTTTAGGACAGGTCACAGATACGCAGTATTTT	TRBV12-5	TRBD1	14	.	TRBJ2-3
CASRRDRVVDTQYF	TGTGCCAGCAGACGGGACAGGGTCGTAGATACGCAGTATTTT	TRBV7-2	TRBD1	14	many	TRBJ2-3
CASSRVADSSYEQYF	TGTGCCAGCAGCCGCGTAGCGGACAGCTCCTACGAGCAGTACTTC	TRBV7-6	.	15	few	TRBJ2-7
CASSFAGGYEQFF	TGTGCCAGCAGCTTCGCGGGGGGCTATGAGCAGTTCTTC	TRBV7-2	TRBD2	13	many	TRBJ2-1
CASSYNLGTEAFF	TGTGCCAGCAGTTACAACTTAGGGACTGAAGCTTTCTTT	TRBV12-3/TRBV12-4	.	13	.	TRBJ1-1
CSAIGTTGYGYTF	TGCAGTGCTATCGGGACAACGGGCTATGGCTACACCTTC	TRBV20-1	.	13	.	TRBJ1-2
CATSRTTKLLTDTQYF	TGTGCCACCAGCAGGACGACTAAATTGTTAACAGATACGCAGTATTTT	TRBV15	.	16	.	TRBJ2-3
CASSVDGAGFYPYEQYF	TGTGCCAGCAGCGTAGACGGAGCGGGTTTTTACCCCTACGAGCAGTACTTC	TRBV6-2/TRBV6-3	.	17	many	TRBJ2-7
CASSSGRPNTEAFF	TGTGCCAGCAGTTCAGGACGGCCTAACACTGAAGCTTTCTTT	TRBV6-5	.	14	.	TRBJ1-1
CASSLSRGLNEQFF	TGTGCCAGCAGTCTATCAAGGGGGCTAAATGAGCAGTTCTTC	TRBV6-1	TRBD1	14	.	TRBJ2-1
CASSFPHGYNEQFF	TGCGCCAGCAGCTTCCCCCACGGCTACAATGAGCAGTTCTTC	TRBV5-1	.	14	.	TRBJ2-1
CASSQGTDGRTGELFF	TGCGCCAGCAGCCAAGGAACGGATGGACGGACCGGGGAGCTGTTTTTT	TRBV4-3	.	16	few	TRBJ2-2
CSAPGTVNTEAFF	TGCAGTGCTCCCGGGACAGTGAACACTGAAGCTTTCTTT	TRBV20-1	TRBD1	13	many	TRBJ1-1
CATSSTAPLYNEQFF	TGTGCCACCAGCAGCACCGCGCCACTCTACAATGAGCAGTTCTTC	TRBV15	.	15	many	TRBJ2-1
CSARQTGGSSPLHF	TGCAGTGCTAGACAGACTGGAGGCAGCTCACCCCTCCACTTT	TRBV20-1	.	14	few	TRBJ1-6
CASSPGWTKPRSNEQFF	TGTGCCAGCAGCCCTGGTTGGACAAAACCTAGATCCAATGAGCAGTTCTTC	TRBV7-9	.	17	few	TRBJ2-1
CASVARDRNYPLHF	TGTGCCAGCGTCGCTCGGGACCGCAATTACCCCCTCCACTTT	TRBV7-9	.	14	few	TRBJ1-6
CASSEAPRFPPNEQFF	TGTGCCAGCAGTGAAGCGCCACGGTTTCCCCCCAATGAGCAGTTCTTC	TRBV6-1	.	16	few	TRBJ2-1
CASSYDSDTDTQYF	TGTGCCAGCAGTTACGACTCGGACACAGATACGCAGTATTTT	TRBV6-5	.	14	.	TRBJ2-3
CASSRRNNRNTEAFF	TGTGCCAGCAGCCGCCGAAATAACAGGAACACTGAAGCTTTCTTT	TRBV4-2	.	15	.	TRBJ1-1
CASSFLGRASGDTQYF	TGTGCCAGCAGCTTTCTCGGGAGGGCCTCGGGAGATACGCAGTATTTT	TRBV7-9	TRBD2	16	many	TRBJ2-3
CASSLGVGSYEQYF	TGTGCCAGCAGTTTAGGTGTAGGGTCCTACGAGCAGTACTTC	TRBV5-1	.	14	many	TRBJ2-7
CASSPWGQQETQYF	TGTGCCAGCAGCCCTTGGGGGCAGCAAGAGACCCAGTACTTC	TRBV7-2	.	14	many	TRBJ2-5
CSARGTSDNTDTQYF	TGCAGTGCTAGAGGGACTAGCGACAACACAGATACGCAGTATTTT	TRBV20-1	TRBD2	15	.	TRBJ2-3
CASSPASVYNEQFF	TGTGCCAGCAGTCCCGCGAGCGTTTACAATGAGCAGTTCTTC	TRBV6-2/TRBV6-3	.	14	few	TRBJ2-1
CASSLDWRETQYF	TGTGCCAGCAGCTTAGACTGGCGAGAGACCCAGTACTTC	TRBV7-9	.	13	.	TRBJ2-5
CASSTRQETQYF	TGTGCCAGTAGTACAAGACAAGAGACCCAGTACTTC	TRBV19	.	12	few	TRBJ2-5
CASSRHRAGANVLTF	TGTGCCAGCAGCCGGCACAGGGCCGGGGCCAACGTCCTGACTTTC	TRBV12-3/TRBV12-4	.	15	few	TRBJ2-6
CASSLEAGSSQPQHF	TGCGCCAGCAGCTTGGAGGCCGGGAGTAGCCAGCCCCAGCATTTT	TRBV5-1	.	15	few	TRBJ1-5
CSARDVASGGTDTQYF	TGCAGTGCTAGAGATGTGGCTAGCGGGGGCACAGATACGCAGTATTTT	TRBV20-1	TRBD2	16	few	TRBJ2-3
CASSYGRRAYNEQFF	TGTGCCAGCAGTTACGGGCGGAGGGCCTACAATGAGCAGTTCTTC	TRBV6-2/TRBV6-3	.	15	few	TRBJ2-1
CASSGTGWNTEAFF	TGTGCCAGCAGCGGGACAGGGTGGAACACTGAAGCTTTCTTT	TRBV25-1	TRBD1	14	.	TRBJ1-1
CATSEPGGEKLFF	TGTGCCACCAGTGAACCCGGAGGTGAAAAACTGTTTTTT	TRBV24-1	.	13	.	TRBJ1-4
CASSSGGAVQETQYF	TGTGCCAGCAGCTCGGGTGGGGCAGTCCAAGAGACCCAGTACTTC	TRBV7-3	.	15	.	TRBJ2-5
CSARRATNEKLFF	TGCAGTGCTAGACGGGCAACTAATGAAAAACTGTTTTTT	TRBV20-1	.	13	few	TRBJ1-4
CASSHGAFKTQYF	TGTGCCAGCAGCCATGGTGCTTTCAAGACCCAGTACTTC	TRBV14	.	13	many	TRBJ2-5